What follows are 25 T cell receptor beta chains derived from one specimen sequenced in a study of PD-1 blockade in classical Hodgkin lymphoma. The time point: cycle 4 day 1 (C4D1), after 5 to 7 weeks of nivolumab. Every patient experienced relapse after autologous stem cell transplantation, and brentuximab vedotin exposure varied. Assay used: immunoSEQ multiplex PCR; TCRdb lists only in-frame clones, some missing. The table has about 21,000 clones, around 84% seen once. The specimen was peripheral blood mononuclear cells (PBMCs), collected before the fourth cycle of nivolumab. Receptors were obtained from a human donor with classical Hodgkin lymphoma.

The rearrangement links TRBV19 to TRBJ1-5, with 8 bases fitting TRBD1. J lost 9 bases, V lost 0 bases, and 7 bases had no gene match. The CDR3 consists of 15 residues. Germline assignment: CDR1 LNHDA and CDR2 SQIVND (reference sequence). This CDR3 is CASSIEATGVGPQHF. The CDR3, as DNA: TGTGCCAGTAGTATAGAGGCGACAGGGGTAGGGCCCCAGCATTTT.

The chain has TRBV27 and TRBJ1-6; 7 bases are a match to TRBD1. The CDR3 is made up of 16 amino acids. The germline gives CDR1 MNHEY, CDR2 SMNVEV (reference sequence). Germline trimming cut 4 bases from V and 7 bases from J; bases unmatched to any gene: 10. CDR3 residues: CASSSYATGTNSPLHF. For the CDR3, the DNA is TGTGCCAGCAGTTCCTACGCGACAGGGACCAATTCACCCCTCCACTTT.

V and J are TRBV2 and TRBJ2-7, with D tentatively TRBD1 (6 bases). The CDR3 has 15 amino acids. V lost 6 bases to trimming and J lost 1 base, with 16 bases between them. Looked up from germline, CDR1 is SNHLY and CDR2 is FYNNEI. CDR3 sequence (DNA): TGTGCCAGCAGCAAAGCAGGGGCGCGGTCCTACGAGCAGTACTTC. Its protein is CASSKAGARSYEQYF.

The gene calls are TRBV10-3 and TRBJ1-5; D unclear. CDR3 size: 14 residues. Between the trimmed V and J ends, which lost 0 bases and 6 bases, there was a span of 9 bases. The germline CDR1 and CDR2 sequences are ENHRY and SYGVKD. Written as DNA, the CDR3 is TGTGCCATCAGTGAGTCACAGCCTGGTCAGCCCCAGCATTTT. This codes for CAISESQPGQPQHF.

In its sample, this clone was seen once. This chain connects TRBV10-2 to TRBJ2-6; no reliable D call. The germline V and J ends were trimmed by 6 bases and 0 bases, with 9 bases remaining between them. Germline loops: CDR1 WSHSY, CDR2 SAAADI. This CDR3 is 15 amino acids long. CDR3 residues: CASSPVGSGANVLTF. CDR3 DNA: TGCGCCAGCAGCCCCGTCGGCTCTGGGGCCAACGTCCTGACTTTC.

The chain uses TRBV18 and TRBJ1-2; a weak D match, TRBD1 (5 bases). The CDR3 spans 15 residues. CDR1 is KGHSH and CDR2 is LQKENI in the germline V gene. V was pared by 0 bases and J by 4 bases, with 12 bases between. The CDR3 DNA reads as TGTGCCAGCTCACCACCTCAAGGGGTTGGCTATGGCTACACCTTC. As protein: CASSPPQGVGYGYTF. The full variable domain, in which reference TRBV18 and TRBJ1-2 provide the parts outside the CDR3, is NAGVMQNPRHLVRRRGQEARLRCSPMKGHSHVYWYRQLPEEGLKFMVYLQKENIIDESGMPKERFSAEFPKEGPSILRIQQVVRGDSAAYFCASSPPQGVGYGYTFGSGTRLTVV.

This clone was seen a handful of times. The chain joins TRBV6-1 to TRBJ2-7; 8 nucleotides line up with TRBD1. Unmatched junction bases numbered 1, after V lost 6 bases and J lost 3 bases. The germline V gene has CDR1 MNHNS and CDR2 SASEGT. This CDR3 has 12 residues. CDR3 in DNA: TGTGCCAGCAGACAGGGGGGCTACGAGCAGTACGTC. This translates into CASRQGGYEQYV.

The J gene is TRBJ2-7, the V gene TRBV15; 7 nucleotides align to TRBD1. Germline V gene data show CDR1 as LNHNV and CDR2 as YYDKDF (reference sequence). Losses at the gene ends were 1 base for V and 0 bases for J; bases not matched to a gene: 21. The CDR3 consists of 21 residues. The CDR3 spells CATSRGNGPGQPTPASYEQYF. The CDR3 DNA reads as TGTGCCACCAGCAGAGGAAATGGACCGGGACAGCCGACCCCAGCCTCCTACGAGCAGTACTTC. Full variable domain (remainder filled in from reference TRBV15 and TRBJ2-7): DAMVIQNPRYQVTQFGKPVTLSCSQTLNHNVMYWYQQKSSQAPKLLFHYYDKDFNNEADTPDNFQSRRPNTSFCFLDIRSPGLGDTAMYLCATSRGNGPGQPTPASYEQYFGPGTRLTVT.

The rearrangement uses TRBV2 and TRBJ2-1, with D possibly TRBD1 on 6 matching bases. This CDR3 has 12 amino acids. Looked up from germline, CDR1 is SNHLY and CDR2 is FYNNEI. Trimming shortened V by 5 bases and J by 9 bases, and 11 bases separated the two germline ends. CDR3 DNA: TGTGCCAGCAGTCAACAGGGCTCTGAGCAGTTCTTC. It yields the protein CASSQQGSEQFF.

This clone was detected once. The J gene is TRBJ2-1, the V gene TRBV5-1; D is uncertain. The CDR3 length is 16 residues. With 1 base removed from V and 0 bases from J, the gap between germline ends came to 11 bases. CDR1 and CDR2 from the germline V gene are SGHRS and YFSETQ. This chain's CDR3 is CASSLRSGSSYNEQFF. In DNA form, the CDR3 reads TGCGCCAGCAGCTTGAGATCGGGCAGCTCCTACAATGAGCAGTTCTTC. The variable domain in full, completed from reference TRBV5-1 and TRBJ2-1, reads KAGVTQTPRYLIKTRGQQVTLSCSPISGHRSVSWYQQTPGQGLQFLFEYFSETQRNKGNFPGRFSGRQFSNSRSEMNVSTLELGDSALYLCASSLRSGSSYNEQFFGPGTRLTVL.

In this sample, this clone turned up a few times. The CDR3 coding sequence is TGTGCCAGCAGGTTACCGGGCAGACCCTACGAGCAGTACGTC. Translating gives CASRLPGRPYEQYV. This chain joins TRBV5-5 and TRBJ2-7; D call uncertain. The CDR3 is 14 amino acids. V lost 5 bases and J lost 2, with 14 bases in between. Germline assignment: CDR1 SGHKS and CDR2 YYEKEE (reference sequence).

The chain recombines TRBV5-6 with TRBJ2-5, with 10 nucleotides matching TRBD1. Per germline, CDR1 SGHDT and CDR2 YYEEEE. This CDR3 is built from 15 residues. Trimming removed 4 bases from V and 3 bases from J; junction bases left unmatched: 6. The CDR3 DNA follows: TGTGCCAGCAGCACCCCGGGACAGGGGAAAGAGACCCAGTACTTC. Translating it yields CASSTPGQGKETQYF.

This chain connects TRBV29-1 to TRBJ1-1; maybe TRBD1 (6 bases). V was cut by 2 bases and J by 0 bases, with 13 bases left in between. This CDR3 is 15 amino acids long. Germline V CDR1 and CDR2: SQVTM, ANQGSEA. DNA of the CDR3: TGCAGCGTTGAACCTGCCCGGGGGCTGAACACTGAAGCTTTCTTT. Protein product: CSVEPARGLNTEAFF.

The gene calls are TRBV5-1 and TRBJ1-1; 11 bases align to TRBD1. Germline CDR1 and CDR2: SGHRS and YFSETQ. The V and J ends lost 4 bases and 1 base, in that order; junction bases with no gene match: 3. CDR3 length equals 15 residues. The CDR3 nucleotides are TGCGCCAGCAGCGGCGGGACAGGGGGGAACACTGAAGCTTTCTTT. Protein product: CASSGGTGGNTEAFF.

The chain carries TRBV7-2 and TRBJ2-2; D is possibly TRBD1 or TRBD2 (6 bases each). V was cut by 5 bases and J by 6 bases, with 13 bases left in between. The germline V gene has CDR1 SGHTA and CDR2 FQGNSA. The CDR3 is 14 residues long. CDR3: CASSTSGGPGELFF. CDR3 nucleotide sequence: TGTGCCAGCAGCACTTCTGGGGGGCCCGGGGAGCTGTTTTTT.

The CDR3, as DNA: TGCGCCAGCAGTCAATCGGTTTTGGGGAAGGGCAATCAGCCCCAGCATTTT. Translation gives CASSQSVLGKGNQPQHF. This chain links TRBV23-1 with TRBJ1-5; D is uncertain. TRBV23-1 is reported as an ORF; its role is uncertain. Trimming cost V 0 bases and J 2 bases, with 14 bases left between them. CDR3 length equals 17 residues.

The chain is built from TRBV6-5 and TRBJ2-1, with 13 bases that match TRBD2. The V and J ends lost 5 bases and 8 bases, in that order; junction bases with no gene match: 6. Germline-derived CDR1 and CDR2 are MNHEY and SVGAGI. This CDR3 region has 15 residues. The DNA for the CDR3 is TGTGCCAGCAGTCGGGGACTAGCGGGGAGGGATGAGCAGTTCTTC. It encodes CASSRGLAGRDEQFF.

This rearrangement joins TRBV19 to TRBJ2-1, with 9 bases that match TRBD2. The CDR3 has 15 amino acids. Germline CDR1 LNHDA, CDR2 SQIVND (reference sequence). The V and J ends lost 3 bases and 6 bases, in that order; junction bases with no gene match: 6. CDR3 DNA: TGTGCCAGTAGTATTATAGCGGGAGTAACCAATGAGCAGTTCTTC. Residues: CASSIIAGVTNEQFF.

The CDR3 coding sequence is TGCGCCAGCAGTGAGTCTCCGGCTAGCGGGAGAAAGTACTTC. Its translation is CASSESPASGRKYF. The chain carries TRBV10-1 and TRBJ2-7; 10 bases are a match to TRBD2. V gave up 0 bases and J gave up 11 bases; unmatched junction bases: 7. This CDR3 has 14 residues. Germline CDR1 WNHNN, CDR2 SYGVQD (reference sequence).

V gene TRBV5-1 combines with J gene TRBJ2-1; maybe TRBD2 (6 bases). CDR3 size: 15 residues. Trimming cost V 3 bases and J 7 bases, with 17 bases left between them. Germline loops: CDR1 SGHRS, CDR2 YFSETQ. CDR3 bases: TGCGCCAGCAGCTCGGATACCGCGGCGGGGAATGAGCAGTTCTTC. This gives the protein CASSSDTAAGNEQFF.

Concerning this clone itself: The CDR3 carries no conserved terminal phenylalanine or tryptophan, so it likely arises from a read error. No DNA is shown, since the ends of the CDR3 on it are uncertain; the CDR3 is the one TCRdb lists. The rearrangement links TRBV5-1 to TRBJ2-3; the D segment call TRBD2 is taken from the table without a DNA check. Germline assignment: CDR1 SGHRS and CDR2 YFSETQ. The CDR3 adds up to 11 amino acids, both ends counted. The CDR3 sequence is CASSLVLAGGV.

The chain carries TRBV30 and TRBJ2-1; D remains ambiguous. Per the germline V gene, CDR1 is GTSNPN and CDR2 is SVGIG (reference sequence). V was pared by 1 base and J by 4 bases, with 8 bases between. The length of the CDR3 is 13 residues. CDR3 sequence reads: CAWSESHYNEQFF. The CDR3 DNA sequence: TGTGCCTGGAGTGAAAGCCATTACAATGAGCAGTTCTTC. The whole variable domain, remainder taken from reference TRBV30 and TRBJ2-1, is SQTIHQWPATLVQPVGSPLSLECTVEGTSNPNLYWYRQAAGRGLQLLFYSVGIGQISSEVPQNLSASRPQDRQFILSSKKLLLSDSGFYLCAWSESHYNEQFFGPGTRLTVL.

This clone has just one count. This chain joins TRBV5-8 and TRBJ1-2, with D hard to call. V was cut by 2 bases and J by 5 bases, with 7 bases left in between. The CDR3 is 12 amino acids. The germline gives CDR1 SGHTS, CDR2 YDEGEE. As DNA, the CDR3 is TGTGCCAGCAGCTTTATGGTTTATGGCTACACCTTC. Its translation: CASSFMVYGYTF.

The chain uses TRBV18 and TRBJ2-6; D remains ambiguous. The germline V and J ends were trimmed by 5 bases and 2 bases, with 7 bases remaining between them. The CDR3 length is 14 residues. Per the germline V gene, CDR1 is KGHSH and CDR2 is LQKENI. The CDR3 here is CASSDIAGANVLTF. The CDR3, as DNA: TGTGCCAGCTCAGACATAGCTGGGGCCAACGTCCTGACTTTC. Full variable domain (outside the CDR3, taken from reference TRBV18 and TRBJ2-6): NAGVMQNPRHLVRRRGQEARLRCSPMKGHSHVYWYRQLPEEGLKFMVYLQKENIIDESGMPKERFSAEFPKEGPSILRIQQVVRGDSAAYFCASSDIAGANVLTFGAGSRLTVL.

This chain connects TRBV5-1 to TRBJ2-1, with a weak D call TRBD1 (5 bases). The germline gives CDR1 SGHRS, CDR2 YFSETQ. The CDR3 is 15 amino acids. V lost 0 bases, J lost 3 bases, and 10 bases lay in between. CDR3 DNA: TGCGCCAGCAGCTTGGTAGGGGAACTCTACAATGAGCAGTTCTTC. As protein: CASSLVGELYNEQFF. The variable domain in full, completed from reference TRBV5-1 and TRBJ2-1, reads KAGVTQTPRYLIKTRGQQVTLSCSPISGHRSVSWYQQTPGQGLQFLFEYFSETQRNKGNFPGRFSGRQFSNSRSEMNVSTLELGDSALYLCASSLVGELYNEQFFGPGTRLTVL.